The rows below give T cell receptor beta chains drawn from one sample of a study of prognosis after radiotherapy for stage I lung cancer. TCRdb re-called the multiplex PCR reads with MiXCR, one entry per CDR3 protein. The sample lists about 51,000 distinct CDR3 sequences, roughly 35% seen once, with 9.2% in the top ten. The input for sequencing was PBMCs, taken before or after stereotactic body radiation therapy (not recorded which). These receptors all come from a donor of 50 years or more with non-small cell lung cancer. Both conserved end residues are part of each CDR3. The D gene is left open where the match is weak. Size tells how often a clone was seen (once, few, many) or the class of an expanded clone, and some rows leave it out.

J gene,V gene,clone size,D gene,CDR3 protein,CDR3 DNA
TRBJ1-2,TRBV18,many,-,CASSSQRDGYTF,TGTGCCAGCTCATCCCAACGGGACGGCTACACCTTC
TRBJ1-2,TRBV9,many,-,CASSVDGTNYGYTF,TGTGCCAGCAGCGTAGATGGGACTAACTATGGCTACACCTTC
TRBJ2-5,TRBV7-2,many,TRBD2,CASSLSGRVRQETQYF,TGTGCCAGCAGCCTGAGCGGGAGGGTACGGCAAGAGACCCAGTACTTC
TRBJ2-7,TRBV7-2,-,TRBD1,CASSRDRGATDQEQYF,TGTGCCAGCAGCCGGGACAGGGGGGCCACCGATCAAGAGCAGTACTTC
TRBJ2-7,TRBV24-1,once,TRBD1,CATSDSGRDRPYDHYF,TGTGCCACCAGTGATTCGGGCCGGGACAGGCCCTACGATCATTACTTC
TRBJ2-3,TRBV11-2,-,TRBD2,CASSLVGGGVTQYF,TGTGCCAGCAGCTTAGTGGGGGGAGGGGTTACGCAGTATTTT
TRBJ2-2,TRBV18,many,-,CASSLLSPLNGGELFF,TGTGCCAGCTCACTCCTCTCTCCCCTGAATGGCGGGGAGCTGTTTTTT
TRBJ1-6,TRBV5-4,-,-,CASSSRDSPLHF,TGTGCCAGCAGCTCGAGGGATTCACCCCTCCACTTT
TRBJ1-5,TRBV6-4,many,-,CASSEAGGGQPQHF,TGTGCCAGCAGTGAAGCGGGAGGGGGGCAGCCCCAGCATTTT
TRBJ2-1,TRBV20-1,many,-,CSARGRDTPLTVQFF,TGCAGTGCTAGGGGGCGGGACACACCCTTGACCGTTCAGTTCTTC
TRBJ2-6,TRBV2,many,-,CASSPGGGRGGANVLTF,TGTGCCAGCAGCCCGGGAGGGGGCCGGGGAGGGGCCAACGTCCTGACTTTC
TRBJ2-7,TRBV2,many,-,CASRDLNYEQYF,TGTGCCAGCAGAGATCTTAATTACGAGCAGTACTTC
TRBJ1-2,TRBV7-2,many,-,CASTPRRGGYTF,TGTGCCAGCACCCCCCGGCGGGGTGGCTACACCTTC
TRBJ1-5,TRBV5-5,-,-,CASSMDPGRNQPQHF,TGTGCCAGCAGCATGGATCCCGGCCGCAATCAGCCCCAGCATTTT
TRBJ1-3,TRBV16,many,-,CASSKWEGSSGNTIYF,TGTGCCAGCAGCAAGTGGGAGGGCTCCTCTGGAAACACCATATATTTT
TRBJ2-1,TRBV20-1,many,TRBD2,CSAPTSGSREQFF,TGCAGTGCTCCGACTAGCGGGAGCCGGGAGCAGTTCTTC
TRBJ1-1,TRBV7-2,few,-,CASSLLVATEAFF,TGTGCCAGCAGCTTACTAGTAGCCACTGAAGCTTTCTTT
TRBJ1-6,TRBV12-3/TRBV12-4,many,TRBD1,CASSSGQGNSPLHF,TGTGCCAGCAGCTCCGGACAGGGAAATTCACCCCTCCACTTT
TRBJ2-3,TRBV19,-,-,CASTPRGGVGDTQYF,TGTGCCAGTACCCCAAGGGGGGGCGTGGGAGATACGCAGTATTTT
TRBJ1-5,TRBV12-3/TRBV12-4,many,-,CASSLGTTKRNQPQHF,TGTGCCAGCAGTTTAGGGACCACAAAGAGGAATCAGCCCCAGCATTTT
TRBJ2-7,TRBV10-2,many,-,CASSGQAYEQYF,TGCGCCAGCAGTGGACAGGCCTACGAGCAGTACTTC
TRBJ2-1,TRBV5-4,-,-,CASSLSGLTSNEQFF,TGTGCCAGCAGCCTAAGCGGACTTACTTCCAATGAGCAGTTCTTC
TRBJ2-1,TRBV24-1,many,TRBD2,CATASGSLNEQFF,TGTGCCACTGCTAGCGGGAGCTTAAATGAGCAGTTCTTC
TRBJ1-1,TRBV7-2,many,-,CASSLSSSRALAFF,TGTGCCAGCAGCTTAAGTAGCAGTAGGGCCCTTGCTTTCTTT
TRBJ2-2,TRBV30,-,-,CAHRDPNTGELFF,TGTGCCCACAGGGATCCGAACACCGGGGAGCTGTTTTTT
TRBJ2-5,TRBV20-1,many,TRBD2,CSAPRDYEETQYF,TGCAGTGCTCCTAGGGACTACGAAGAGACCCAGTACTTC
TRBJ2-5,TRBV7-2,few,-,CASSHRRQGLETQYF,TGTGCCAGCAGTCATCGGAGGCAGGGGTTGGAGACCCAGTACTTC
TRBJ2-7,TRBV3-1,many,-,CASSHWTFSPYEQYF,TGTGCCAGCAGCCATTGGACTTTTTCCCCCTACGAGCAGTACTTC
TRBJ2-3,TRBV7-2,-,TRBD2,CASSLYYREAGTDTQYF,TGTGCCAGCAGCTTATACTATCGGGAGGCGGGGACAGATACGCAGTATTTT
TRBJ2-1,TRBV7-3,many,TRBD2,CASSSRSSGSSHALQGEQFF,TGTGCCAGCAGCTCCCGCTCTAGCGGGAGTTCCCACGCCTTACAAGGTGAGCAGTTCTTC
TRBJ2-3,TRBV12-3/TRBV12-4,many,-,CASSLGLTTQYF,TGTGCCAGCAGTTTAGGGCTTACTACGCAGTATTTT
TRBJ2-4,TRBV7-2,many,TRBD2,CASSLGGLAGWGAKNIQYF,TGTGCCAGCAGCTTAGGGGGACTAGCGGGATGGGGTGCCAAAAACATTCAGTACTTC
TRBJ1-1,TRBV20-1,many,TRBD1,CSATGGAGMNTEAFF,TGCAGTGCTACAGGGGGCGCCGGGATGAACACTGAAGCTTTCTTT
TRBJ2-7,TRBV20-1,many,TRBD2,CSARDPRGSSYEQYF,TGCAGTGCTAGAGATCCACGCGGGAGCTCCTACGAGCAGTACTTC
TRBJ2-1,TRBV18,many,-,CASSPLTSSYNEQFF,TGTGCCAGCTCACCACTGACTAGCTCCTACAATGAGCAGTTCTTC
TRBJ1-1,TRBV7-9,many,-,CASSLRGTEAFF,TGTGCCAGCAGCTTAAGGGGAACTGAAGCTTTCTTT
TRBJ2-2,TRBV5-1,-,TRBD2,CASSTGAGCLVGELFF,TGCGCCAGCAGCACTGGAGCGGGATGCCTAGTCGGGGAGCTGTTTTTT
TRBJ1-5,TRBV29-1,many,-,CSVRTSEGQPQHF,TGCAGCGTGAGGACATCCGAGGGTCAGCCCCAGCATTTT
TRBJ1-2,TRBV7-2,many,-,CASSLERGAAYGYTF,TGTGCCAGCAGCTTAGAGAGGGGGGCGGCCTATGGCTACACCTTC
TRBJ2-1,TRBV7-2,many,TRBD2,CASSFNLAGASSYNEQFF,TGTGCCAGCAGCTTCAATCTAGCGGGCGCCAGCTCCTACAATGAGCAGTTCTTC
TRBJ2-1,TRBV24-1,many,-,CATSDLKGRDEQFF,TGTGCCACCAGTGATTTGAAGGGACGGGATGAGCAGTTCTTC
TRBJ2-1,TRBV4-1,once,-,CASSQVSGSGSNEQFF,TGCGCCAGCAGCCAAGTTTCCGGGAGTGGCTCCAATGAGCAGTTCTTC
TRBJ2-2,TRBV6-2/TRBV6-3,many,TRBD1,CASSSTDRGRAGELFF,TGTGCCAGCAGTTCCACGGACAGGGGGCGGGCCGGGGAGCTGTTTTTT
TRBJ2-3,TRBV10-3,many,-,CAISVGGSPTDTQYF,TGTGCCATCAGTGTTGGGGGTTCACCCACGGATACGCAGTATTTT
TRBJ2-3,TRBV20-1,-,-,CSAPRNEAGDTDTQYF,TGCAGTGCCCCTCGAAACGAAGCGGGTGACACAGATACGCAGTATTTT
TRBJ2-5,TRBV11-2,many,-,CASSLMRGETQYF,TGTGCCAGCAGCTTAATGAGGGGCGAGACCCAGTACTTC
TRBJ2-3,TRBV11-2,-,-,CASSLSPIARVDTQYF,TGTGCCAGCAGCTTAAGTCCTATCGCGAGGGTTGATACGCAGTATTTT
TRBJ1-6,TRBV9,many,-,CASSVSVRAQDSPLHF,TGTGCCAGCAGCGTATCAGTTCGGGCCCAAGATTCACCCCTCCACTTT
TRBJ2-7,TRBV5-6,once,-,CASSWQRGHEHYF,TGTGCCAGCAGCTGGCAGAGGGGCCACGAGCATTACTTC
TRBJ1-4,TRBV4-3,many,-,CASSQDRPLGGGEGGEKLFF,TGCGCCAGCAGCCAAGATCGCCCCCTTGGGGGAGGAGAAGGGGGTGAAAAACTGTTTTTT
TRBJ2-6,TRBV7-9,many,TRBD2,CASSSRTGGPSGANVLTF,TGTGCCAGCAGCTCGAGAACGGGAGGGCCTTCTGGGGCCAACGTCCTGACTTTC
TRBJ2-2,TRBV30,-,-,CAWNRAVGYTWELFF,TGTGCCTGGAACCGAGCGGTAGGATACACCTGGGAGCTGTTTTTT
TRBJ2-7,TRBV5-1,-,TRBD1,CASILTGQGYGQYF,TGCGCCAGCATCTTAACGGGACAGGGCTACGGGCAGTACTTC
TRBJ1-1,TRBV7-3,many,-,CASSLGSNTEAFF,TGTGCCAGCAGCTTAGGTTCCAACACTGAAGCTTTCTTT
TRBJ1-5,TRBV19,many,-,CASSQTPYSNQPQHF,TGTGCCAGTAGTCAGACGCCATATAGCAATCAGCCCCAGCATTTT
TRBJ2-1,TRBV11-2,many,TRBD2,CASSLERGGDSSYNEQFF,TGTGCCAGCAGCTTAGAGCGGGGGGGGGACAGCTCCTACAATGAGCAGTTCTTC
TRBJ2-1,TRBV20-1,many,-,CSAGANEQFF,TGCAGTGCTGGAGCCAATGAGCAGTTCTTC
TRBJ1-5,TRBV6-1,many,TRBD1,CASSAAGTGSSPQHF,TGTGCCAGCAGCGCAGCCGGGACAGGGAGTTCGCCCCAGCATTTT
TRBJ2-6,TRBV9,many,-,CASSVRGSGANVLTF,TGTGCCAGCAGCGTAAGAGGCTCTGGGGCCAACGTCCTGACTTTC
TRBJ2-1,TRBV5-1,many,TRBD2,CASSGLTGAGVRQFF,TGCGCCAGCAGCGGGCTGACCGGGGCGGGAGTACGGCAGTTCTTC